These T cell receptor beta chains were read from a single sample in a study of cytomegalovirus exposure and HLA in healthy donors. Here immunoSEQ multiplex PCR was the method, and the copy in TCRdb shows in-frame clones only, minus some. The sample holds about 200,000 clones. The sequencing input was PBMCs. These receptors all come from a girl aged 2 to 9 in good health and CMV-seropositive. The CDR3 runs from the conserved cysteine through the conserved F or W. A D gene is named only where the DNA matches it firmly.

>TRBJ2-2|TRBV5-6|-
TGTGCCAGCAGCTTGGTTGACAGAAACACCGGGGAGCTGTTTTTT
CASSLVDRNTGELFF
>TRBJ2-3|TRBV4-2|-
TGTGCCAGCAGCCACCCACGAGCAGATACGCAGTATTTT
CASSHPRADTQYF
>TRBJ2-7|TRBV2|-
TGTGCCAGCAGTGAGGCAGGCTTAACCTACGAGCAGTACTTC
CASSEAGLTYEQYF
>TRBJ2-7|TRBV6-1|TRBD1
TGTGCCAGCCAGGGGACAGATAACCACGAGCAGTACTTC
CASQGTDNHEQYF
>TRBJ2-1|TRBV28|TRBD2
TGTGCCAGCAGTTTGCGTCCGGCGGGAGGATACCCCCTCTACAATGAGCAGTTCTTC
CASSLRPAGGYPLYNEQFF
>TRBJ2-1|TRBV7-9|-
TGTGCCAGCAGCTTATCCCGCGGGAACACCTACAATGAGCAGTTCTTC
CASSLSRGNTYNEQFF
>TRBJ1-2|TRBV2|-
TGTGCCAGCAGCGAGAATGGCTACACCTTC
CASSENGYTF
>TRBJ2-7|TRBV2|-
TGTGCCAGCGCCAGGGAATACTACGAGCAGTACTTC
CASAREYYEQYF
>TRBJ1-5|TRBV29-1|-
TGCAGCGTCCGAACTCCGGGGGTCAATCAGCCCCAGCATTTT
CSVRTPGVNQPQHF
>TRBJ2-7|TRBV19|-
TGTGCCAGTAGTACGGGACTTTCAGGCGAGCAGTACTTC
CASSTGLSGEQYF
>TRBJ1-1|TRBV4-1|-
TGCGCCAGCAGCCGCGGGGGTGAAGCTTTCTTT
CASSRGGEAFF
>TRBJ2-1|TRBV28|-
TGTGCCAGCAGACCTGAAATCCTAGGACAAGGGCGAGGTTTCTTC
CASRPEILGQGRGFF
>TRBJ1-1|TRBV28|-
TGTGCCAGCAGTTTTATAGGGGGTGCGGACACTGAAGCTTTCTTT
CASSFIGGADTEAFF
>TRBJ2-7|TRBV5-5|-
TGTGCCAGCAGCTCCCTTTGGGGGGAAGGGCAGTACTTC
CASSSLWGEGQYF
>TRBJ2-3|TRBV25-1|-
TGTGCCAGCAGTGGAGCTGGGCCGTTAAGCACAGATACGCAGTATTTT
CASSGAGPLSTDTQYF
>TRBJ1-1|TRBV2|-
TGTGCCAGCCCAATTAGGAACACTGAAGCTTTCTTT
CASPIRNTEAFF
>TRBJ1-2|TRBV6-1|-
TGTGCCAGCAGTGAAGCTGGGGGGAACTACACCTTC
CASSEAGGNYTF
>TRBJ1-1|TRBV28|-
TGTGCCAGCAGACCCCCAACAGGGAACACTGAAGCTTTCTTT
CASRPPTGNTEAFF
>TRBJ1-1|TRBV20-1|-
TGCAGTGCGCCACAGAACACTGAAGCTTTCTTT
CSAPQNTEAFF
>TRBJ2-1|TRBV6-1|-
TGTGCCAGCAATCTAGTCGATGAGCAGTTCTTC
CASNLVDEQFF